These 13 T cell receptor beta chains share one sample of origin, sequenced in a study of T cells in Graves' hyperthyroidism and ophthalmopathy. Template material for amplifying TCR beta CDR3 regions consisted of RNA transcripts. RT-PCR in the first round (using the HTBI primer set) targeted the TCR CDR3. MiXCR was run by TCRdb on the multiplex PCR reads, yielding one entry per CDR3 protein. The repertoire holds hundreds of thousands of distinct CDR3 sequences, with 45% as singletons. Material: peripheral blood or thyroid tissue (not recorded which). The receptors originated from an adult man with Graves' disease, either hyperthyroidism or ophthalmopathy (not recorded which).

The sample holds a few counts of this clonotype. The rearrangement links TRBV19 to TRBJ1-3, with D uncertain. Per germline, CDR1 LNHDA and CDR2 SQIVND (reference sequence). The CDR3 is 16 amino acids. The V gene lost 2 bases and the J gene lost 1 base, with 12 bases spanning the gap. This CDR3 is CASSIMSTRSGNTIYF. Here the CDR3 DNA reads TGTGCCAGTAGTATAATGTCTACTCGGTCTGGAAACACCATATATTTT.

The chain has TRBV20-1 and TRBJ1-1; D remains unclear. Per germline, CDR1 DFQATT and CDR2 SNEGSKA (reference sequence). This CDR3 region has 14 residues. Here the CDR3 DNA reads TGCAGCGCTCTCCGGGGTCGCGGAGGCACTGAAGCTTTCTTT. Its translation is CSALRGRGGTEAFF.

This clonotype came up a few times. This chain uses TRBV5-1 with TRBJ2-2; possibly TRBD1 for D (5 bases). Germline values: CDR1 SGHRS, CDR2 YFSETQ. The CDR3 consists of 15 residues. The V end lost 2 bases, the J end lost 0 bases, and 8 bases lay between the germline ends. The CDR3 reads CASSFRTPNTGELFF. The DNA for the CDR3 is TGCGCCAGCAGCTTTCGGACACCGAACACCGGGGAGCTGTTTTTT.

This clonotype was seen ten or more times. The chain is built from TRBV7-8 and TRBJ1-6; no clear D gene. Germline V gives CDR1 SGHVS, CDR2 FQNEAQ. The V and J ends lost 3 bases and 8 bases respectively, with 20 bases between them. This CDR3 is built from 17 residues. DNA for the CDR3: TGTGCCAGCAGCTTTAGAAGGAGCGGGTCGGCGGATTCACCCCTCCACTTT. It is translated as CASSFRRSGSADSPLHF.

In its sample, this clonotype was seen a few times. CDR3 DNA sequence: TGTGCCAGCAGGTTACAGGGAGACGAAAAACTGTTTTTT. Its protein is CASRLQGDEKLFF. The chain has TRBV6-5 and TRBJ1-4; TRBD1 might be the D (6 bases). Per the germline V gene, CDR1 is MNHEY and CDR2 is SVGAGI. This CDR3 comprises 13 residues. The V end lost 6 bases, the J end lost 8 bases, and 13 bases lay between the germline ends.

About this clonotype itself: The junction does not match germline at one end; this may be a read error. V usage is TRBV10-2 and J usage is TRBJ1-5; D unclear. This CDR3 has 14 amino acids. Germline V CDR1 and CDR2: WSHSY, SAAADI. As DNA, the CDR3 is TGTGCTAGAGATCTGGGCCACTACAATCAGCCCCAGCATTTT. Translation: CARDLGHYNQPQHF.

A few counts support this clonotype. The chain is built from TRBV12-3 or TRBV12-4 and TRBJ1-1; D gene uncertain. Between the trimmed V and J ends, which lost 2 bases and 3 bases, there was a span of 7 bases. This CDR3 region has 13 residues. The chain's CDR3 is CASSLSAYTEAFF. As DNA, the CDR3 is TGTGCCAGCAGTTTATCGGCCTACACTGAAGCTTTCTTT.

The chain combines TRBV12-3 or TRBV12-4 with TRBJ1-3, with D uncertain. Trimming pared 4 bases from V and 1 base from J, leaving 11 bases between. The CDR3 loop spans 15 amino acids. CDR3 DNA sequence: TGTGCCAGCAGTTCTGGGTCCTATTCTGGAAACACCATATATTTT. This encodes CASSSGSYSGNTIYF.

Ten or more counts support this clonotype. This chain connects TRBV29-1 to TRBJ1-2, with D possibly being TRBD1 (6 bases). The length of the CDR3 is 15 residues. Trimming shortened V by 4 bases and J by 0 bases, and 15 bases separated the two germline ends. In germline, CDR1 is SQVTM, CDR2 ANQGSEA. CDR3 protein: CSVVGGQATNYGYTF. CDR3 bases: TGCAGCGTTGTAGGGGGACAAGCTACTAACTATGGCTACACCTTC. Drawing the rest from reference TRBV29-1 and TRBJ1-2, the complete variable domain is SAVISQKPSRDICQRGTSLTIQCQVDSQVTMMFWYRQQPGQSLTLIATANQGSEATYESGFVIDKFPISRPNLTFSTLTVSNMSPEDSSIYLCSVVGGQATNYGYTFGSGTRLTVV.

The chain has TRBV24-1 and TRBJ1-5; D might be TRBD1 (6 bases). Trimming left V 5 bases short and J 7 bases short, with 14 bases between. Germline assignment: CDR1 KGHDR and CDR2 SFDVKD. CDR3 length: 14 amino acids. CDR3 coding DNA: TGTGCCACCAGTGGAACGACAGGCGGCCAGCCCCAGCATTTT. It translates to CATSGTTGGQPQHF.

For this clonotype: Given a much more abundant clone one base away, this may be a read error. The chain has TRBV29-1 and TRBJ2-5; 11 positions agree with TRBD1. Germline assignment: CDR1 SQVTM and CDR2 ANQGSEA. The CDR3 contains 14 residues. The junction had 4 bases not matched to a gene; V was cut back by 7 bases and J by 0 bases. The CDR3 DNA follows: TGCAGCGGACGGACAGGGGGCAACCAAGAGACCCAGTACTTC. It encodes CSGRTGGNQETQYF. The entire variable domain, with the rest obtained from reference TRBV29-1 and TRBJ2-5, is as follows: SAVISQKPSRDICQRGTSLTIQCQVDSQVTMMFWYRQQPGQSLTLIATANQGSEATYESGFVIDKFPISRPNLTFSTLTVSNMSPEDSSIYLCSGRTGGNQETQYFGPGTRLLVL.

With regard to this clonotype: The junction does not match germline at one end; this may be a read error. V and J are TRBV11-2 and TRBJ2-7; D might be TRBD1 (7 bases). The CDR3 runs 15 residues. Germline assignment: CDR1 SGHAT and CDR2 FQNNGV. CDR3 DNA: TGTGCCAGCAGTTTAGGGCAGGGGGGCCCCTACGAGCAGTACTTC. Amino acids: CASSLGQGGPYEQYF.

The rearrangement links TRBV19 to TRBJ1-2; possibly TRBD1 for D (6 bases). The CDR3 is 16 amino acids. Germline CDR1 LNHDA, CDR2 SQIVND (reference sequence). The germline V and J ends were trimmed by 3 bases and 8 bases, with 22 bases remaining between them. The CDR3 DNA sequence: TGTGCCAGTAGTATGGGTCACAGGGAAAGGTTGCACGGCTACACCTTC. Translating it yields CASSMGHRERLHGYTF. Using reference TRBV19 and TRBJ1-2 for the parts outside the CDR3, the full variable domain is DGGITQSPKYLFRKEGQNVTLSCEQNLNHDAMYWYRQDPGQGLRLIYYSQIVNDFQKGDIAEGYSVSREKKESFPLTVTSAQKNPTAFYLCASSMGHRERLHGYTFGSGTRLTVV.